The 24 T cell receptor beta chains below all came from one sample that was sequenced in a study of cytomegalovirus exposure and HLA in healthy donors. Amplification used 60 Vbeta primers and 13 Jbeta primers. Clones were read by immunoSEQ multiplex PCR, and TCRdb kept only the in-frame ones, dropping some. The data contain around 180,000 clones, roughly nine tenths of them singletons. Material for sequencing was PBMCs. The origin of the receptors is a girl under three years old in good health and CMV-seronegative.

The chain combines TRBV2 with TRBJ1-1, with D uncertain. CDR1 and CDR2 (germline): SNHLY, FYNNEI. The CDR3 is 13 residues long. V lost 9 bases, J lost 4 bases, and 15 bases lay in between. CDR3 coding DNA: TGTGCCAGTACCGAGGATAGTGGCACTGAAGCTTTCTTT. This encodes CASTEDSGTEAFF.

The chain has TRBV6-1 and TRBJ2-1; D is undetermined. Germline V gives CDR1 MNHNS, CDR2 SASEGT. With 2 bases removed from V and 3 bases from J, the gap between germline ends came to 8 bases. The CDR3 extends over 14 amino acids. The CDR3 is CASSEPGFYNEQFF. CDR3 DNA: TGTGCCAGCAGTGAACCCGGGTTCTACAATGAGCAGTTCTTC.

The chain uses TRBV9 and TRBJ2-1; 10 nucleotides align to TRBD2. Trimming removed 0 bases from V and 9 bases from J; junction bases left unmatched: 6. The CDR3 length is 15 residues. CDR1 and CDR2 from the germline V gene are SGDLS and YYNGEE. CDR3 nucleotide sequence: TGTGCCAGCAGCGTAGGGGCTAGCGGGAGCTCTGAGCAGTTCTTC. It is translated as CASSVGASGSSEQFF.

The chain links TRBV5-4 to TRBJ2-7; 8 nucleotides line up with TRBD1. Germline CDR1 reads SGHNT; CDR2 reads YYREEE (reference sequence). V gave up 4 bases and J gave up 0 bases; unmatched junction bases: 12. The CDR3 is 17 amino acids. The CDR3 bases are TGTGCCAGCAGCCTTGGAGTCAGGGGGCAGAGCTCCTACGAGCAGTACTTC. As protein: CASSLGVRGQSSYEQYF. Looking up the rest from reference TRBV5-4 and TRBJ2-7 gives the full variable domain: ETGVTQSPTHLIKTRGQQVTLRCSSQSGHNTVSWYQQALGQGPQFIFQYYREEENGRGNFPPRFSGLQFPNYSSELNVNALELDDSALYLCASSLGVRGQSSYEQYFGPGTRLTVT.

The V and J genes are TRBV5-1 and TRBJ2-1; TRBD1 aligns across 8 bases. Trimming cost V 4 bases and J 3 bases; bases outside gene matches: 3. Germline V CDR1 and CDR2: SGHRS, YFSETQ. The CDR3 is made up of 14 amino acids. CDR3 sequence reads: CASSPGQGYNEQFF. The CDR3 nucleotides are TGCGCCAGCAGCCCCGGACAGGGCTACAATGAGCAGTTCTTC.

The chain couples TRBV5-1 to TRBJ2-7; 14 bases match TRBD2. CDR3 length: 18 residues. Germline CDR1 SGHRS, CDR2 YFSETQ. Trimming took 3 bases from V and 2 from J; bases not matched to a gene: 10. The CDR3 loop reads CASSYGLAGGLSPYEQYF. The CDR3 coding sequence is TGCGCCAGCAGCTACGGACTAGCGGGAGGCCTATCGCCCTACGAGCAGTACTTC.

The gene calls are TRBV19 and TRBJ1-1; D might be TRBD1 (6 bases). Germline lookup yields CDR1 LNHDA and CDR2 SQIVND (reference sequence). This CDR3 region has 16 residues. Trimming removed 6 bases from V and 3 bases from J, with 20 bases in between. Here the CDR3 DNA reads TGTGCCAGTAGCAGGATAAAGACAGGATATTACACTGAAGCTTTCTTT. It encodes CASSRIKTGYYTEAFF.

The V call is TRBV27, the J call TRBJ1-6; D remains unclear. Trimming took 7 bases from V and 7 from J, leaving 11 bases between them. There are 13 residues in the CDR3. Germline V gives CDR1 MNHEY, CDR2 SMNVEV (reference sequence). This chain's CDR3 is CASKRQGNSPLHF. CDR3 bases: TGTGCCAGCAAGAGACAAGGCAATTCACCCCTCCACTTT.

The chain has TRBV4-3 and TRBJ1-3; 7 bases align to TRBD1. This CDR3 has 16 residues. With V trimmed by 0 bases and J by 4 bases, 6 bases remained unmatched. In germline, CDR1 is LGHNA, CDR2 YSLEER. In DNA form, the CDR3 reads TGCGCCAGCAGCCAAGATACGCCAGGGGGAGGAAACACCATATATTTT. This translates into CASSQDTPGGGNTIYF.

This sequence joins TRBV6-5 and TRBJ1-1, with 11 bases aligning to TRBD1. The germline gives CDR1 MNHEY, CDR2 SVGAGI. V dropped 0 bases and J dropped 11; count of bases not matched to a gene: 5. CDR3 size: 14 residues. As DNA, the CDR3 is TGTGCCAGCAGTTACTCAAGGGGACAGGGGGGGGCTTTCTTT. It encodes CASSYSRGQGGAFF.

In its sample, this clone was seen once. The CDR3, as DNA: TGTGCCTGGAGTACCGGTAATAGCAATCAGCCCCAGCATTTT. As protein: CAWSTGNSNQPQHF. The J gene is TRBJ1-5, the V gene TRBV30; D not resolved. CDR1 and CDR2 (germline): GTSNPN, SVGIG (reference sequence). This CDR3 is 14 amino acids long. V shed 2 bases and J shed 0 bases, with 8 bases lying between them.

The chain employs TRBV6-1 and TRBJ2-7; 7 positions agree with TRBD2. Germline-derived CDR1 and CDR2 are MNHNS and SASEGT. V lost 5 bases and J lost 5; bases outside the gene matches: 9. This CDR3 region has 14 residues. The CDR3 here is CASSKKRGGDEQYF. The DNA for the CDR3 is TGTGCCAGCAGTAAAAAGAGGGGAGGGGACGAGCAGTACTTC.

This clone was found a few times. This sequence joins TRBV12-2 and TRBJ2-4; the table assigns TRBD2, which was not confirmed against the DNA. TRBV12-2 is termed a pseudogene. This CDR3 comprises 18 residues. CDR3 sequence (DNA): TGTGCAAGTCGCTTCCGTCGGTGGGGGGTCGAGGCCAAAAACATTCAGTACTTC. Translating gives CASRFRRWGVEAKNIQYF.

This sequence joins TRBV5-6 and TRBJ2-3; the D gene is possibly TRBD1 (6 bases). Germline V CDR1 and CDR2: SGHDT, YYEEEE. Trimming took 7 bases from V and 2 from J, leaving 20 bases between them. This CDR3 contains 16 residues. CDR3 bases: TGTGCCAGCGCTCTTCTCGTTCGGGACAACACAGATACGCAGTATTTT. Translation gives CASALLVRDNTDTQYF.

The V call is TRBV21-1, the J call TRBJ1-5; the table names TRBD1, a call not compared with the DNA. TRBV21-1 is flagged as a pseudogene. CDR3 length: 17 amino acids. The CDR3 DNA reads as TGTGCCAGCAGCAAAAGGGAAGGGGGTGGGGGCAATCAGCCCCAGCATTTT. Amino acid sequence: CASSKREGGGGNQPQHF.

The chain joins TRBV15 to TRBJ2-7; 8 bases are a match to TRBD2. CDR3 length: 13 residues. Germline-derived CDR1 and CDR2 are LNHNV and YYDKDF (reference sequence). With 7 bases clipped from V and 3 bases from J, the junction kept 5 bases outside the gene matches. CDR3 DNA: TGTGCCACCACTCGGGAGGGGTTCTACGAGCAGTACTTC. It is translated as CATTREGFYEQYF.

The chain couples TRBV2 to TRBJ1-1; 8 bases fit TRBD1. The germline V gene encodes CDR1 SNHLY and CDR2 FYNNEI. The CDR3 is 15 amino acids. Unmatched junction bases numbered 5, after V lost 5 bases and J lost 0 bases. The CDR3 nucleotides are TGTGCCAGCAGTTCACAGGGGGTTGTGAACACTGAAGCTTTCTTT. Translating it yields CASSSQGVVNTEAFF.

This clone was detected once. The chain couples TRBV4-1 to TRBJ2-7; 8 bases fit TRBD1. This CDR3 spans 16 amino acids. Germline CDR1 MGHRA, CDR2 YSYEKL. The junction had 10 bases not matched to a gene; V was cut back by 1 base and J by 5 bases. In DNA form, the CDR3 reads TGCGCCAGCAGCCAAGGAGGAGGACAGGGTTCCCACGAGCAGTACTTC. It translates to CASSQGGGQGSHEQYF.

V usage is TRBV7-3 and J usage is TRBJ2-1; TRBD2 might be the D (6 bases). Deletions cut 2 bases from V and 10 bases from J, with 9 bases between. CDR1 and CDR2 (germline): SGHTA, FQGTGA. The CDR3 contains 12 residues. The CDR3 sequence is CASSLWAGEQFF. DNA of the CDR3: TGTGCCAGCAGCTTATGGGCGGGGGAGCAGTTCTTC.

The rearrangement links TRBV9 to TRBJ2-7, with 10 bases identical to TRBD1. V lost 0 bases and J lost 3; bases outside the gene matches: 3. The germline gives CDR1 SGDLS, CDR2 YYNGEE. CDR3 length: 15 amino acids. DNA for the CDR3: TGTGCCAGCAGCGTAGATGGGACAGGGGACTACGAGCAGTACTTC. Translating it yields CASSVDGTGDYEQYF.

This clone is a singleton in its sample. This chain uses TRBV2 with TRBJ1-3; D is possibly TRBD1 (6 bases). Trimming stripped 3 bases from V and 0 bases from J, with 12 bases between. The CDR3 spans 16 residues. Germline values: CDR1 SNHLY, CDR2 FYNNEI. CDR3 sequence: CASSEQDRSSGNTIYF. The CDR3 DNA reads TGTGCCAGCAGTGAGCAGGACAGAAGCTCTGGAAACACCATATATTTT.

V usage is TRBV10-3 and J usage is TRBJ2-1, with D possibly TRBD1 on 6 matching bases. The CDR3 has 12 amino acids. The germline CDR1 and CDR2 sequences are ENHRY and SYGVKD. The V and J ends lost 8 bases and 8 bases respectively, with 13 bases between them. As DNA, the CDR3 is TGTGCCATCCGTTTACAGGGTGATGAGCAGTTCTTC. Translation gives CAIRLQGDEQFF.

The chain has TRBV18 and TRBJ2-2; weak D call: TRBD2 (6 bases). The CDR3 contains 17 residues. CDR1 is KGHSH, CDR2 LQKENI, per germline. The V end lost 3 bases, the J end lost 0 bases, and 14 bases lay between the germline ends. The CDR3 loop is CASSPQGGGANTGELFF. As DNA, the CDR3 is TGTGCCAGCTCACCGCAGGGAGGAGGCGCGAACACCGGGGAGCTGTTTTTT. The full variable domain, rest sourced from reference TRBV18 and TRBJ2-2, is NAGVMQNPRHLVRRRGQEARLRCSPMKGHSHVYWYRQLPEEGLKFMVYLQKENIIDESGMPKERFSAEFPKEGPSILRIQQVVRGDSAAYFCASSPQGGGANTGELFFGEGSRLTVL.

The chain has TRBV19 and TRBJ2-5; D might be TRBD1 (5 bases). Germline V gene lookup returns CDR1 LNHDA and CDR2 SQIVND (reference sequence). V was cut by 5 bases and J by 4 bases, with 14 bases left in between. CDR3 length: 14 residues. Here the CDR3 reads CASSGGAHSETQYF. The DNA for the CDR3 is TGTGCCAGTAGTGGTGGGGCCCACTCAGAGACCCAGTACTTC. Based on the CDR3 plus reference TRBV19 and TRBJ2-5, the full variable domain is DGGITQSPKYLFRKEGQNVTLSCEQNLNHDAMYWYRQDPGQGLRLIYYSQIVNDFQKGDIAEGYSVSREKKESFPLTVTSAQKNPTAFYLCASSGGAHSETQYFGPGTRLLVL.